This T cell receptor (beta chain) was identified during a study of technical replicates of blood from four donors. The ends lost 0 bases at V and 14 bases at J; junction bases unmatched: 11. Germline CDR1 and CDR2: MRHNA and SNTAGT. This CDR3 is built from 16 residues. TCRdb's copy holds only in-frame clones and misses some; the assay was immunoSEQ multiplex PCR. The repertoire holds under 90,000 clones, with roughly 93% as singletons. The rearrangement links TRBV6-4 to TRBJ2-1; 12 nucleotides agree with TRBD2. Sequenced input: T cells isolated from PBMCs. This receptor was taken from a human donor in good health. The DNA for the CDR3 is TGTGCCAGCAGTGACTCCCCAGGACTAGCGGGACCTGAAAAGTTCTTC. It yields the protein CASSDSPGLAGPEKFF.